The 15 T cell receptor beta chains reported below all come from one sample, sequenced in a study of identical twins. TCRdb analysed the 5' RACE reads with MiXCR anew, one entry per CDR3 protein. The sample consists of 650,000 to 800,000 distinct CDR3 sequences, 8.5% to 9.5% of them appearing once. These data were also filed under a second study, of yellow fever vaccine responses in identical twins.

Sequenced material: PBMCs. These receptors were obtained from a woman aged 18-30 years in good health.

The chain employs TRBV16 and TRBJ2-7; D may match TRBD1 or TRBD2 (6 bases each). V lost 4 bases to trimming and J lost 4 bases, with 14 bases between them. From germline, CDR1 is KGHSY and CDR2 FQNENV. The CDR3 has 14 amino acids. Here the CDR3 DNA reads TGTGCCAGCAGCCTGGCCAGGGGACTTTACGAGCAGTACTTC. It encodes CASSLARGLYEQYF.

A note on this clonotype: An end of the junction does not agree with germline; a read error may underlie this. CDR3 sequence: CASGQEQAGRSSYNSPLHF. CDR3 nucleotide sequence: TGCGCCAGCGGCCAAGAACAGGCAGGCCGGAGCTCCTATAATTCACCCCTCCACTTT. This sequence joins TRBV4-3 and TRBJ1-6; TRBD1 is a possible D gene (5 bases). The CDR3 sequence is 19 residues long. In germline, CDR1 is LGHNA, CDR2 YSLEER.

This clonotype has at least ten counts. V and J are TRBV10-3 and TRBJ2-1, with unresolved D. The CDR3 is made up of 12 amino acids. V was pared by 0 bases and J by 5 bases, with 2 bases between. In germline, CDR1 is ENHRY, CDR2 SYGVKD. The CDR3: CAISESNNEQFF. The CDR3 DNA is TGTGCCATCAGTGAGTCGAACAATGAGCAGTTCTTC.

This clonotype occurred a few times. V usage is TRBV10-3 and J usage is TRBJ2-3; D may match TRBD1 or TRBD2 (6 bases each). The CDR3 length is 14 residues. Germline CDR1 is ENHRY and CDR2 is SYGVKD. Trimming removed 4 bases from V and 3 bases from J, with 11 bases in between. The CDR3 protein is CAISATGRTDTQYF. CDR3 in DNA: TGTGCCATCAGTGCTACAGGGAGGACAGATACGCAGTATTTT.

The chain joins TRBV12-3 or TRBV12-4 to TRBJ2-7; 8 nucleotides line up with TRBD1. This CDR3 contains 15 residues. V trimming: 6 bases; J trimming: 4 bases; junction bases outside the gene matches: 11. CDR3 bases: TGTGCCAGCAGGGTCGGACAGGGTCTAAAGTACGAGCAGTACTTC. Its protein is CASRVGQGLKYEQYF.

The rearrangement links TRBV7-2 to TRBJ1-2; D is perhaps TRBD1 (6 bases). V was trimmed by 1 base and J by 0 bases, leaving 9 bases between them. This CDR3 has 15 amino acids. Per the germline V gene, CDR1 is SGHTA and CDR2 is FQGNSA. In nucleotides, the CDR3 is TGTGCCAGCAGCTTAGGGACAGTGACTAACTATGGCTACACCTTC. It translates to CASSLGTVTNYGYTF. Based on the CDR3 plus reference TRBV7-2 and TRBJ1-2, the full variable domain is GAGVSQSPSNKVTEKGKDVELRCDPISGHTALYWYRQSLGQGLEFLIYFQGNSAPDKSGLPSDRFSAERTGGSVSTLTIQRTQQEDSAVYLCASSLGTVTNYGYTFGSGTRLTVV.

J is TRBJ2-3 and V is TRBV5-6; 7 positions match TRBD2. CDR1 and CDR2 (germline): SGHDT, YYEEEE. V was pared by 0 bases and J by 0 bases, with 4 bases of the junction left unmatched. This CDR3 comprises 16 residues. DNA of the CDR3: TGTGCCAGCAGCTTGGAGGAGCGGGGTAGCACAGATACGCAGTATTTT. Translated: CASSLEERGSTDTQYF.

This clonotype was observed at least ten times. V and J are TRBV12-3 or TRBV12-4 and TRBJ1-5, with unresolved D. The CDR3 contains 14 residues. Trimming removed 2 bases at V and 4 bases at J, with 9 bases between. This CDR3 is CASSLIGENQPQHF. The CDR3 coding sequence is TGTGCCAGCAGTTTAATTGGAGAGAATCAGCCCCAGCATTTT.

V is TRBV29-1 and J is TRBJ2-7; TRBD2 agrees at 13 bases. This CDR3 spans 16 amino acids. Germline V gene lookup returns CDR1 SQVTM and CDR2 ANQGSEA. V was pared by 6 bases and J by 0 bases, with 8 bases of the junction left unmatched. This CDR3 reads CSVRGLAGLSSYEQYF. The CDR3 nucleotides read TGCAGCGTAAGGGGACTAGCGGGATTAAGCTCCTACGAGCAGTACTTC.

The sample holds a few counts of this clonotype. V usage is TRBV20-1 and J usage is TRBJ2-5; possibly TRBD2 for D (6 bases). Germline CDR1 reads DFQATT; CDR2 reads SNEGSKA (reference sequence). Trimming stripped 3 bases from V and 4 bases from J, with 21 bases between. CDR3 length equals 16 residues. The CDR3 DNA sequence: TGCAGTGCTAGCAACTACGGACTTAGGGAGGCAGAGACCCAGTACTTC. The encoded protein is CSASNYGLREAETQYF.

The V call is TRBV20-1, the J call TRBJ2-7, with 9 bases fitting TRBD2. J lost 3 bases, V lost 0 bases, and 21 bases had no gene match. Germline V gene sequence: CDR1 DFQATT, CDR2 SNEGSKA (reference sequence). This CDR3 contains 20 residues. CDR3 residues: CSARDRGSGSGGSGFYEQYF. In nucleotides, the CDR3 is TGCAGTGCTAGAGATCGGGGTAGCGGGAGCGGGGGCTCTGGGTTCTACGAGCAGTACTTC.

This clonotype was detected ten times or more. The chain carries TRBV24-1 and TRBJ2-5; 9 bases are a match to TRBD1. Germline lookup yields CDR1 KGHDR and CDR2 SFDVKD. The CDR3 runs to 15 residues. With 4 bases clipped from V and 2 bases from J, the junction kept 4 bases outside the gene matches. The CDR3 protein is CATSEPGQGQETQYF. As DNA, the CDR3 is TGTGCCACCAGTGAGCCGGGACAGGGACAAGAGACCCAGTACTTC.

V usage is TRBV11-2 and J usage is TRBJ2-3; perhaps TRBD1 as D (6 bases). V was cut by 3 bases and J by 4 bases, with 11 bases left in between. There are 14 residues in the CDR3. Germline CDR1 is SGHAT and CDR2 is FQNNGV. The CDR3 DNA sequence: TGTGCCAGCAGCTTCGGACAGAACCCAGATACGCAGTATTTT. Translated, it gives CASSFGQNPDTQYF.

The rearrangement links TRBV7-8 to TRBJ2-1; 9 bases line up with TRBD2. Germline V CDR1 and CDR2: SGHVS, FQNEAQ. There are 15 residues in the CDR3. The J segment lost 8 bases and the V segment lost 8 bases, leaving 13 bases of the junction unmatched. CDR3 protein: CASAQGGGGADEQFF. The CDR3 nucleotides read TGTGCCAGCGCCCAGGGCGGCGGGGGGGCCGATGAGCAGTTCTTC.

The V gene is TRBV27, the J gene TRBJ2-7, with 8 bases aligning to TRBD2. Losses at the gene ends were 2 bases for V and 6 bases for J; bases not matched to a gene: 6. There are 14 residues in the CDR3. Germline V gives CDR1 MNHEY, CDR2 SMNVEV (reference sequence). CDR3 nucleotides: TGTGCCAGCAGTTTAGGGGGACTAGGAGGCGAGCAGTACTTC. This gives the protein CASSLGGLGGEQYF.